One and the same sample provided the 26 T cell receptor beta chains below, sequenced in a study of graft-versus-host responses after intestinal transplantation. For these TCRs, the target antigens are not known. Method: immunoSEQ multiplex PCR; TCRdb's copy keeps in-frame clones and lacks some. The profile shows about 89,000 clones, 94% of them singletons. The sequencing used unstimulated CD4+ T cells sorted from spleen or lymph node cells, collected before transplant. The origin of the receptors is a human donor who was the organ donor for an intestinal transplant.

Written as DNA, the CDR3 is TGTGCCAGCAGTTTATCCAGAGGAGAGACCCAGTACTTC. This encodes CASSLSRGETQYF. The chain joins TRBV27 to TRBJ2-5; D is ambiguous. There are 13 residues in the CDR3. The germline V gene encodes CDR1 MNHEY and CDR2 SMNVEV (reference sequence). The V end lost 0 bases, the J end lost 4 bases, and 6 bases lay between the germline ends.

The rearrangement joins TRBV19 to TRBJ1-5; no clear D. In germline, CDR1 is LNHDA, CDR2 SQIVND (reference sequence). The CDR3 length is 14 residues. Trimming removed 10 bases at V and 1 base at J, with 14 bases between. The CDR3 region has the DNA TGTGCCATTTCTCCGGGAGGGAGCAATCAGCCCCAGCATTTT. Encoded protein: CAISPGGSNQPQHF.

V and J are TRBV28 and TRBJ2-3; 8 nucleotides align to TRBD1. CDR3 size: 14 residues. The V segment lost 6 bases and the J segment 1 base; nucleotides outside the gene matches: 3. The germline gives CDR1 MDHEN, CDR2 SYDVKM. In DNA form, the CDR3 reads TGTGCCAGCAGGGAACAGGGGGGCACAGATACGCAGTATTTT. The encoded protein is CASREQGGTDTQYF.

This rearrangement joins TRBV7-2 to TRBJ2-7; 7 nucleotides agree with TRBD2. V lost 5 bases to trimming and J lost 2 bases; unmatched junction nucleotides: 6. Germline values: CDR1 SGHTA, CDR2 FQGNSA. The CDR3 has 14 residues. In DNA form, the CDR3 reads TGTGCCAGCAGCCCCGGACTAGGTACCTACGAGCAGTACTTC. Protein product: CASSPGLGTYEQYF.

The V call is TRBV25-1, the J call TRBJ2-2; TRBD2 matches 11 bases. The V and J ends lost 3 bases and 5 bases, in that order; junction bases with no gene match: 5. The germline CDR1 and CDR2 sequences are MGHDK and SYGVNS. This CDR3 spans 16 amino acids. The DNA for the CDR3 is TGTGCCAGCAGTGAGGTAGCGGGGGGGCCGACCGGGGAGCTGTTTTTT. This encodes CASSEVAGGPTGELFF.

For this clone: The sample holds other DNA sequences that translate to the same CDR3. The CDR3 DNA reads TGCGCCAGCAGCTTGGTTGGGGGGGAGAACACTGAAGCTTTCTTT. Residues: CASSLVGGENTEAFF. The chain links TRBV5-1 to TRBJ1-1; weak D call: TRBD1 (5 bases). Between the trimmed V and J ends, which lost 0 bases and 1 base, there was a span of 10 bases. The CDR3 extends over 15 amino acids. The germline V gene encodes CDR1 SGHRS and CDR2 YFSETQ.

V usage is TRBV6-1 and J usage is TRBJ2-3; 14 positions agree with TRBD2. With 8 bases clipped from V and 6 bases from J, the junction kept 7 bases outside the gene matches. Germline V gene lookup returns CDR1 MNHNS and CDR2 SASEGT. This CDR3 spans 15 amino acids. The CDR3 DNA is TGTGCCAGCCTGAAGGGACTAGCGGGGGTCGATACGCAGTATTTT. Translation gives CASLKGLAGVDTQYF.

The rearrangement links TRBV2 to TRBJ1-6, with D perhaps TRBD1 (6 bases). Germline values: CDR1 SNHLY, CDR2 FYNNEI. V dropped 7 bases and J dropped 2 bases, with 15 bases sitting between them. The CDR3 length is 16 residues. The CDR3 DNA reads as TGTGCCAGCAAGGATGAGGGGGGCACCTATAATTCACCCCTCCACTTT. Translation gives CASKDEGGTYNSPLHF.

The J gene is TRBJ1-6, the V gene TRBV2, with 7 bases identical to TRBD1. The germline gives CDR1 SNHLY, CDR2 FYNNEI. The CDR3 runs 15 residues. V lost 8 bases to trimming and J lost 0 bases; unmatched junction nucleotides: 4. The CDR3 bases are TGTGCCAGCGTGACAGGGAGCTCCTATAATTCACCCCTCCACTTT. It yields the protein CASVTGSSYNSPLHF.

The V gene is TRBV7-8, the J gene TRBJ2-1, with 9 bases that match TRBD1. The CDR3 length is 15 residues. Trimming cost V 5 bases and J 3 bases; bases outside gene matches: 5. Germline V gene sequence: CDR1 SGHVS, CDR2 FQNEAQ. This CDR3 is CASSQKTGGYNEQFF. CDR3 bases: TGTGCCAGCAGCCAGAAGACAGGGGGCTACAATGAGCAGTTCTTC. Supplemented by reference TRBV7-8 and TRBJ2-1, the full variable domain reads GAGVSQSPRYKVAKRGQDVALRCDPISGHVSLFWYQQALGQGPEFLTYFQNEAQLDKSGLPSDRFFAERPEGSVSTLKIQRTQQEDSAVYLCASSQKTGGYNEQFFGPGTRLTVL.

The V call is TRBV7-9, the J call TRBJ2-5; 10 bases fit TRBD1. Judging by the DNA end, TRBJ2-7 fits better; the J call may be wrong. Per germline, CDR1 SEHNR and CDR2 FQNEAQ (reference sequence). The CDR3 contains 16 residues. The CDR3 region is CASSLDPGQGSYEQYF. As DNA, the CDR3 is TGTGCCAGCAGCTTAGATCCGGGACAGGGGTCCTACGAGCAGTACTTC.

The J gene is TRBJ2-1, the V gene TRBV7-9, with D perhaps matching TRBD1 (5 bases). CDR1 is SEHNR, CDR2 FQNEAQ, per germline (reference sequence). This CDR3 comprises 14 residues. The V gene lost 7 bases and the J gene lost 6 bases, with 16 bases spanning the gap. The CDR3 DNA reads TGTGCCAGCACCCCCAAGGGGTATGTCAATGAGCAGTTCTTC. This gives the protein CASTPKGYVNEQFF.

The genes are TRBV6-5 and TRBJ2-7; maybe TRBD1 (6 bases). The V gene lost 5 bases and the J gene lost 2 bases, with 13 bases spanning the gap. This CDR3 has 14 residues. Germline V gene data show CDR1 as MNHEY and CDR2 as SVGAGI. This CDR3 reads CASSIQGNPYEQYF. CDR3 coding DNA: TGTGCCAGCAGTATACAGGGCAATCCCTACGAGCAGTACTTC.

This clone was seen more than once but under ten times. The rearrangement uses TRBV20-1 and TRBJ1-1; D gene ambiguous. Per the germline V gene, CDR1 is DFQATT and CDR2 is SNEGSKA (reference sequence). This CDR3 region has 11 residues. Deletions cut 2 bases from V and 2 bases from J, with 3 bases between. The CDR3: CSARRNTEAFF. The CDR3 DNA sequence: TGCAGTGCTAGAAGAAACACTGAAGCTTTCTTT.

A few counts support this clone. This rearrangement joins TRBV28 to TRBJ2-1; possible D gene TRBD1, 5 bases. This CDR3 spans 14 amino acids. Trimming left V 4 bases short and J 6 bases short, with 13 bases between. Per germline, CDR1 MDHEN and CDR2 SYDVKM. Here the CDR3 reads CASSSRQQGNEQFF. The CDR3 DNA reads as TGTGCCAGCAGTTCCCGGCAGCAGGGCAATGAGCAGTTCTTC.

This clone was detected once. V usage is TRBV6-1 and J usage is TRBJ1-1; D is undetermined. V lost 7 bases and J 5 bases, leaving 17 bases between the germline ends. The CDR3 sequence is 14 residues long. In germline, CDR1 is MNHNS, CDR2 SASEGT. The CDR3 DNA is TGTGCCAGCACCCGACCCGTAGTTTGGACTGAAGCTTTCTTT. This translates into CASTRPVVWTEAFF.

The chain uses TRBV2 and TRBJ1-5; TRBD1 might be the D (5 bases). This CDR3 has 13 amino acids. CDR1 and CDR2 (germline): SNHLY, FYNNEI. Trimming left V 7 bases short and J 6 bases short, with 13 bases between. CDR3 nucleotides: TGTGCCAGCACTGAGGGACGGAGTCAGCCCCAGCATTTT. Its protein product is CASTEGRSQPQHF.

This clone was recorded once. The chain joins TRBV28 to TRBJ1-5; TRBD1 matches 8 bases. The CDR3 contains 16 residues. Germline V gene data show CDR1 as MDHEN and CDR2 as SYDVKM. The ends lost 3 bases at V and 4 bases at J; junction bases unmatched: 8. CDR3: CASSFLDRAQNQPQHF. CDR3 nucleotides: TGTGCCAGCAGTTTCCTGGACAGGGCCCAAAATCAGCCCCAGCATTTT.

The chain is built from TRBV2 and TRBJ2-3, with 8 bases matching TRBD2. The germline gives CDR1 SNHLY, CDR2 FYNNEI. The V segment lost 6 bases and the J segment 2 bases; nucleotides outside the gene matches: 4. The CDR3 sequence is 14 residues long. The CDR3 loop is CASRASGHTDTQYF. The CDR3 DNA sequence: TGTGCCAGCAGGGCTAGCGGGCACACAGATACGCAGTATTTT.

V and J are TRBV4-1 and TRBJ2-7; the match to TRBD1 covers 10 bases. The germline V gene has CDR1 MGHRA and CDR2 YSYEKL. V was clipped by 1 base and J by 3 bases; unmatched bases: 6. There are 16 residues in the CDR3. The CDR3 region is CASSQVWGTGVYEQYF. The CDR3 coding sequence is TGCGCCAGCAGCCAAGTATGGGGGACAGGGGTCTACGAGCAGTACTTC.

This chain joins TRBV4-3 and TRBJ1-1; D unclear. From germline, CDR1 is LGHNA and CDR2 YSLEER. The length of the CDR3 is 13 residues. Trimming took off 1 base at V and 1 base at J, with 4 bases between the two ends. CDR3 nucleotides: TGCGCCAGCAGCCAAGTTTGGAACACTGAAGCTTTCTTT. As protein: CASSQVWNTEAFF.

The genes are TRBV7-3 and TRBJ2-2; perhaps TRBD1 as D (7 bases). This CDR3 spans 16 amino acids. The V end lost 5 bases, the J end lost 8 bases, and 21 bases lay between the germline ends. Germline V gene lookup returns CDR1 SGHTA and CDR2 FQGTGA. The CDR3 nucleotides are TGTGCCAGCAGCCCAGGGGGGAATCGTTTCGCTGGGGAGCTGTTTTTT. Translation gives CASSPGGNRFAGELFF.

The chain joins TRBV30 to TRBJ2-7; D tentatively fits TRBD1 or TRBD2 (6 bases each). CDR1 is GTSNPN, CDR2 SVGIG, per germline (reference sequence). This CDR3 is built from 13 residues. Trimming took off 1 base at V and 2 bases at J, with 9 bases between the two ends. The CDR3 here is CAWSGGAPYEQYF. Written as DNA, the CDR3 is TGTGCCTGGAGTGGGGGGGCCCCCTACGAGCAGTACTTC.

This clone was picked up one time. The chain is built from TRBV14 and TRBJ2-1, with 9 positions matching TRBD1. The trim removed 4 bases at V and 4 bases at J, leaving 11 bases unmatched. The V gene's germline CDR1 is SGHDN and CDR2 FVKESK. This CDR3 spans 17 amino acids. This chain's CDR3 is CASSRRTGANLYNEQFF. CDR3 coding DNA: TGTGCCAGCAGCCGCCGGACAGGGGCGAACTTATACAATGAGCAGTTCTTC.

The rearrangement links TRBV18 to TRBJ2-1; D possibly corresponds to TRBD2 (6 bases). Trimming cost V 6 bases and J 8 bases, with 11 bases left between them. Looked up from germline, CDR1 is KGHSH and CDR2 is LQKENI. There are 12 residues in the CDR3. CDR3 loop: CASSEGRYEQFF. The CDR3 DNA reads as TGTGCCAGCTCGGAAGGGAGGTATGAGCAGTTCTTC.

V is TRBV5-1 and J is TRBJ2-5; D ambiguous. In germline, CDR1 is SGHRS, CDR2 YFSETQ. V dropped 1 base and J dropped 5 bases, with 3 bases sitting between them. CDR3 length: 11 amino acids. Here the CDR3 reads CASSLLETQYF. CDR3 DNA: TGCGCCAGCAGCTTGCTGGAGACCCAGTACTTC.